A selection of T cell receptor beta chains follows, all from one sample in a study of blood T cell repertoires in COVID-19. Here immunoSEQ multiplex PCR was the method, and the copy in TCRdb shows in-frame clones only, minus some. The table has approximately 210,000 clones, 75% to 85% seen once. The source material was PBMCs or T cells enriched from blood (not recorded which). All receptors derive from a man aged 30 to 39 with acute COVID-19. The CDR3 runs from the conserved cysteine through the conserved F or W. The order of the fields is J gene, CDR3 length, D gene, V gene, clone size, CDR3 protein, CDR3 DNA. The D gene is left open where the match is weak. The listing skips clone size in some rows; elsewhere it reads once, few, many or a size class.

TRBJ2-5 14 TRBD1 TRBV11-2 NA CASTSDRGWETQYF TGTGCCAGCACCTCCGACAGGGGGTGGGAGACCCAGTACTTC
TRBJ2-1 18 TRBD2 TRBV2 NA CASSRGTSGGFWFDEQFF TGTGCCAGCAGTCGCGGGACTAGCGGGGGCTTTTGGTTCGATGAGCAGTTCTTC
TRBJ1-2 14 TRBD1 TRBV5-1 NA CASSSLQGVYGYTF TGCGCCAGCAGCTCGCTTCAGGGGGTCTATGGCTACACCTTC
TRBJ2-2 16 NA TRBV27 once CASSPQSGVGTGELFF TGTGCCAGCAGTCCCCAGTCGGGGGTCGGGACCGGGGAGCTGTTTTTT
TRBJ2-1 16 NA TRBV10-3 NA CAISESVVFSYNEQFF TGTGCCATCAGTGAGTCGGTAGTATTCTCCTACAATGAGCAGTTCTTC
TRBJ2-3 16 TRBD2 TRBV2 once CASREGTSGGPDTQYF TGTGCCAGCAGGGAAGGGACTAGCGGGGGGCCAGATACGCAGTATTTT
TRBJ1-3 14 NA TRBV28 NA CASSLSGAGNTIYF TGTGCCAGCAGTTTATCGGGTGCTGGAAACACCATATATTTT
TRBJ1-6 14 NA TRBV14 NA CASSPRQDNSPLHF TGTGCCAGCAGCCCCAGACAGGACAATTCACCCCTCCACTTT
TRBJ1-5 14 NA TRBV30 NA CAWSVLTGNQPQHF TGTGCCTGGAGTGTACTCACAGGAAATCAGCCCCAGCATTTT
TRBJ2-4 15 TRBD1 TRBV28 NA CASSLEDRVKNIQYF TGTGCCAGCAGTTTAGAGGACAGGGTGAAAAACATTCAGTACTTC
TRBJ2-7 15 NA TRBV5-1 once CASSPQMQGNYEQYF TGCGCCAGCAGCCCGCAAATGCAGGGGAACTACGAGCAGTACTTC
TRBJ2-3 15 TRBD2 TRBV7-6 NA CASSLGLAGVDTQYF TGTGCCAGCAGCTTAGGGCTAGCGGGGGTAGATACGCAGTATTTT
TRBJ2-1 17 TRBD2 TRBV4-2 NA CASSQDRLAGASVEQFF TGTGCCAGCAGCCAAGACCGGCTAGCGGGGGCGAGCGTTGAGCAGTTCTTC
TRBJ2-1 13 NA TRBV27 NA CASSLSSYNEQFF TGTGCCAGCAGTCTGAGCTCCTACAATGAGCAGTTCTTC
TRBJ1-2 13 NA TRBV6-1 NA CASSESGDYGYTF TGTGCCAGCAGTGAATCAGGGGACTATGGCTACACCTTC
TRBJ2-7 14 NA TRBV21-1 NA CASSNCSGLEEQYF TGTGCCAGCAGCAACTGTTCCGGTCTTGAGGAGCAGTACTTC
TRBJ1-6 14 TRBD1 TRBV19 NA CASSMSGTGSPLHF TGTGCCAGTAGTATGTCCGGGACAGGATCACCCCTCCACTTT
TRBJ2-7 15 NA TRBV9 NA CASSVAGGNSYEQYF TGTGCCAGCAGCGTAGCTGGGGGGAACTCCTACGAGCAGTACTTC
TRBJ2-6 15 NA TRBV2 NA CASRAFSSGANVLTF TGTGCCAGCAGAGCCTTTAGCTCTGGGGCCAACGTCCTGACTTTC
TRBJ1-5 13 NA TRBV9 NA CASSVDRYQPQHF TGTGCCAGCAGCGTAGACAGATATCAGCCCCAGCATTTT
TRBJ1-2 14 NA TRBV19 NA CASSITGRDGGYTF TGTGCCAGTAGTATTACAGGGAGGGATGGTGGCTACACCTTC
TRBJ1-1 15 NA TRBV10-2 NA CASRAKDRLGGEAFF TGCGCCAGCAGGGCTAAGGACCGGCTGGGGGGTGAAGCTTTCTTT
TRBJ1-2 13 NA TRBV9 NA CASSGSFSYGYTF TGTGCCAGCAGCGGAAGTTTTAGCTATGGCTACACCTTC
TRBJ2-3 15 TRBD2 TRBV9 NA CASSVFGGVTDTQYF TGTGCCAGCAGCGTCTTCGGGGGGGTGACAGATACGCAGTATTTT
TRBJ1-1 17 NA TRBV4-1 once CASSQAPWEGPDTEAFF TGCGCCAGCAGCCAAGCCCCTTGGGAGGGACCGGACACTGAAGCTTTCTTT
TRBJ1-2 11 NA TRBV29-1 NA CSVEEGRGYTF TGCAGCGTTGAAGAGGGGCGAGGCTACACCTTC
TRBJ1-2 16 TRBD1 TRBV2 NA CASSEDRTGDGYGYTF TGTGCCAGCAGTGAAGACCGGACAGGGGATGGCTATGGCTACACCTTC
TRBJ1-5 13 NA TRBV5-6 NA CASSLAESQPQHF TGTGCCAGCAGCTTGGCCGAAAGCCAGCCCCAGCATTTT
TRBJ1-6 16 NA TRBV18 NA CASSPAGVGNNSPLHF TGTGCCAGCTCACCGGCGGGGGTCGGAAATAATTCACCCCTCCACTTT
TRBJ2-7 13 TRBD2 TRBV25-1 NA CASSEGGAYEQYF TGTGCCAGCAGTGAAGGGGGGGCCTACGAGCAGTACTTC
TRBJ1-5 14 NA TRBV3-1/TRBV3-2 NA CASSSAWGDQPQHF TGTGCCAGCAGCTCGGCCTGGGGAGATCAGCCCCAGCATTTT
TRBJ2-5 14 TRBD1 TRBV5-1 NA CASNLGGKEETQYF TGCGCCAGCAATTTAGGGGGCAAGGAAGAGACCCAGTACTTC
TRBJ1-4 15 NA TRBV11-2 few CASSLSGSRAEKLFF TGTGCCAGCAGCTTATCGGGAAGTAGGGCTGAAAAACTGTTTTTT
TRBJ2-7 13 TRBD1 TRBV27 few CASSPSTGREQYF TGTGCCAGCAGTCCTTCGACAGGGCGCGAGCAGTACTTC
TRBJ2-6 19 TRBD1 TRBV5-1 NA CASSRGQGAIYSGANVLTF TGCGCCAGCAGCCGGGGACAGGGGGCTATTTACTCTGGGGCCAACGTCCTGACTTTC
TRBJ2-7 14 NA TRBV5-5 NA CASSLGGLLGEQYF TGTGCCAGCAGCTTGGGCGGGCTGCTGGGCGAGCAGTACTTC
TRBJ1-2 13 NA TRBV19 few CASSPGGGSGYTF TGTGCCAGTAGCCCGGGGGGGGGATCTGGCTACACCTTC
TRBJ2-7 15 NA TRBV2 NA CATTSLGGLSYEQYF TGTGCCACCACCTCTTTAGGGGGTCTTTCCTACGAGCAGTACTTC
TRBJ1-5 12 TRBD1 TRBV27 NA CASRTGNQPQHF TGTGCCTCCAGGACAGGGAATCAGCCCCAGCATTTT
TRBJ2-7 13 NA TRBV5-1 NA CASSATGDYEQYF TGCGCCAGCAGCGCTACCGGGGACTACGAGCAGTACTTC
TRBJ1-2 14 NA TRBV4-1 NA CASSQDGAGYGYTF TGCGCCAGCAGCCAAGATGGGGCTGGCTATGGCTACACCTTC
TRBJ2-7 15 TRBD1 TRBV9 few CASSVAGTGYYEQYF TGTGCCAGCAGCGTAGCGGGGACAGGGTACTACGAGCAGTACTTC
TRBJ2-6 14 NA TRBV19 NA CASRDSPGANVLTF TGTGCCAGTAGAGACAGCCCTGGGGCCAACGTCCTGACTTTC
TRBJ1-3 14 NA TRBV6-2/TRBV6-3 few CASSRGFGGNTIYF TGTGCCAGCAGTCGCGGGTTCGGCGGGAACACCATATATTTT
TRBJ2-1 15 NA TRBV5-1 NA CASSPSSLSYNEQFF TGCGCCAGCAGTCCGAGTAGCCTCTCCTACAATGAGCAGTTCTTC
TRBJ1-1 13 TRBD1 TRBV7-3 NA CASSPRQGAEAFF TGTGCCAGCAGCCCGAGACAGGGGGCTGAAGCTTTCTTT
TRBJ2-5 16 TRBD2 TRBV9 NA CASSSAQRGKGETQYF TGTGCCAGCAGCTCCGCTCAGCGGGGGAAGGGAGAGACCCAGTACTTC
TRBJ2-2 13 NA TRBV11-2 NA CASSLGRLEELFF TGTGCCAGCAGCTTAGGTCGGCTAGAGGAGCTGTTTTTT
TRBJ1-1 11 NA TRBV5-6 NA CASSFLSEAFF TGTGCCAGCAGCTTTCTATCTGAAGCTTTCTTT
TRBJ2-7 16 NA TRBV16 NA CASSQITPGGAYEQYF TGTGCCAGCAGCCAAATAACCCCGGGTGGAGCCTACGAGCAGTACTTC
TRBJ1-2 11 NA TRBV5-1 NA CARHDSYGYTF TGCGCCAGACATGACAGCTATGGCTACACCTTC
TRBJ2-3 14 NA TRBV9 NA CASSVASVTDTQYF TGTGCCAGCAGCGTAGCTTCGGTCACAGATACGCAGTATTTT
TRBJ1-1 14 NA TRBV6-5 NA CASSLRAVNTEAFF TGTGCCAGCAGCCTCAGGGCGGTGAACACTGAAGCTTTCTTT
TRBJ2-1 15 NA TRBV7-9 NA CASSPHRVGYNEQFF TGTGCCAGCAGCCCGCACAGGGTGGGGTACAATGAGCAGTTCTTC
TRBJ2-2 15 TRBD1 TRBV7-9 few CASSWGQGPTGELFF TGTGCCAGCAGCTGGGGACAGGGACCCACCGGGGAGCTGTTTTTT